Described below is a single TCR beta chain sequence and its context. Antigen: not known. This record comes from a study of T cell responses to AZD1222 COVID-19 vaccine. As for the study in general: Second doses were pooled across both intervals (about 4 or about 12 weeks). Study results and caveats: There were mostly white British donors and more females than males, and clonal diversity was possibly underestimated.

TCRdb keeps only in-frame clones here, not all; method: immunoSEQ multiplex PCR. The sample holds around 200,000 clones, around nine tenths seen once. The V gene lost 4 bases and the J gene lost 2 bases, with 7 bases spanning the gap. Per the germline V gene, CDR1 is SGDLS and CDR2 is YYNGEE. CDR3 size: 13 residues. This sequence joins TRBV9 and TRBJ2-1; D gene uncertain. This receptor was obtained from an adult in good health. The material was peripheral blood, obtained on day 0 of AZD1222 vaccination. The CDR3 spells CASSLAAYNEQFF. The CDR3 coding sequence is TGTGCCAGCAGCTTGGCGGCCTACAATGAGCAGTTCTTC. Looking up the rest from reference TRBV9 and TRBJ2-1 gives the full variable domain: DSGVTQTPKHLITATGQRVTLRCSPRSGDLSVYWYQQSLDQGLQFLIQYYNGEERAKGNILERFSAQQFPDLHSELNLSSLELGDSALYFCASSLAAYNEQFFGPGTRLTVL.